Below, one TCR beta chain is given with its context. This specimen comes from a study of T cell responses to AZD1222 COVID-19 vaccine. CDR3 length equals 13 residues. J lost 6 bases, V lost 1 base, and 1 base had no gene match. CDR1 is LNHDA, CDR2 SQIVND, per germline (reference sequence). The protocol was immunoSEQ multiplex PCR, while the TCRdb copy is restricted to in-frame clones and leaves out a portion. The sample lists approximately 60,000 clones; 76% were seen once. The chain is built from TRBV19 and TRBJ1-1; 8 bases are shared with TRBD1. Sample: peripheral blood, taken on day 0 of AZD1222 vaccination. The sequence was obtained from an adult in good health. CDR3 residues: CASSIAQGAEAFF. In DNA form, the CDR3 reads TGTGCCAGTAGTATAGCACAGGGGGCTGAAGCTTTCTTT.